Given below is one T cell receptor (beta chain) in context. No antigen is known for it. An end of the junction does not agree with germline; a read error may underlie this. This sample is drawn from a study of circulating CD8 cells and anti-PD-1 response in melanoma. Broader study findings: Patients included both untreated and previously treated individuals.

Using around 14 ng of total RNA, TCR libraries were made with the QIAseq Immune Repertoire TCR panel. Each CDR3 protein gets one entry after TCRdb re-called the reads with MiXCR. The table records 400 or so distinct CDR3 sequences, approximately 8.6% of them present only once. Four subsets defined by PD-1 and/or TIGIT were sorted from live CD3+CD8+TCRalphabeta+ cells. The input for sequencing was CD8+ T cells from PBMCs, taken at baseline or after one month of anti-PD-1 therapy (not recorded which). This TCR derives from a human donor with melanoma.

In nucleotides, the CDR3 is TGTGCCAGCTCACCATTACGACAAGAGACCCAGTGCTTC. The encoded protein is CASSPLRQETQCF. The rearrangement links TRBV18 to TRBJ2-5, with D uncertain. The CDR3 length is 13 residues. In germline, CDR1 is KGHSH, CDR2 LQKENI.